This TCR beta chain was sequenced during a study of blood T cell repertoires in COVID-19. Study as a whole: Researchers got acute and convalescent COVID-19 samples from the United States, Italy and Spain. Sample material is recorded as cDNA or gDNA derived from T cells, B-cell-depleted T cells, or PBMCs.

Data came from immunoSEQ multiplex PCR; TCRdb stores just in-frame clones and leaves some out. Of about 60,000 clones in the sample, about 89% were seen once. V was clipped by 4 bases and J by 5 bases, with 11 bases between them. CDR1 and CDR2 (germline): LGHNA, YSLEER. The CDR3 has 13 residues. This receptor was obtained from a human donor in a cohort sampled during active COVID-19. The chain employs TRBV4-3 and TRBJ1-1; weak D call: TRBD1 (5 bases). The source material was peripheral blood. The CDR3: CASSRQGGTEAFF. CDR3 coding DNA: TGCGCCAGCAGCCGGCAGGGAGGAACTGAAGCTTTCTTT.